Listed here are 20 T cell receptor beta chains from one sample, sequenced in a study of radiation and T cells in renal cell carcinoma. The protocol was immunoSEQ multiplex PCR, while the TCRdb copy is restricted to in-frame clones and leaves out a portion. Of about 130,000 clones listed, more than 70% are singletons. Time point specified: baseline pretreatment blood. Treatment of the sample: 15 Gy SBRT to primary tumor, nephrectomy 4 weeks later. Sequenced material: blood, taken from a patient whose treatment included radiotherapy and nephrectomy. The receptors shown here come from a woman aged 50 to 60 with renal cell carcinoma.

This rearrangement joins TRBV4-1 to TRBJ2-2, with D perhaps TRBD2 (5 bases). The CDR3 is made up of 15 amino acids. Germline V CDR1 and CDR2: MGHRA, YSYEKL. V gave up 1 base and J gave up 6 bases, with 12 bases separating them. The CDR3 DNA sequence: TGCGCCAGCAGCCAAGCGACGGGGATCCCCGGGGAGCTGTTTTTT. Translating gives CASSQATGIPGELFF.

CDR3 amino acids: CASQQGVTEAFF. The CDR3 nucleotides read TGTGCCAGTCAACAGGGTGTCACTGAAGCTTTCTTT. V is TRBV6-6 and J is TRBJ1-1, with D possibly TRBD1 on 6 matching bases. The CDR3 length is 12 residues. CDR1 and CDR2 from the germline V gene are MNHNY and SVGAGI (reference sequence). Trimming removed 9 bases from V and 4 bases from J, with 12 bases in between.

The chain is built from TRBV2 and TRBJ2-3; 9 bases are shared with TRBD2. The CDR3 runs to 15 residues. Germline lookup yields CDR1 SNHLY and CDR2 FYNNEI. The junction had 2 bases not matched to a gene; V was cut back by 3 bases and J by 1 base. The DNA for the CDR3 is TGTGCCAGCAGTGACCAGCGGGGGGGCACAGATACGCAGTATTTT. This gives the protein CASSDQRGGTDTQYF. The full variable domain, rest sourced from reference TRBV2 and TRBJ2-3, is EPEVTQTPSHQVTQMGQEVILRCVPISNHLYFYWYRQILGQKVEFLVSFYNNEISEKSEIFDDQFSVERPDGSNFTLKIRSTKLEDSAMYFCASSDQRGGTDTQYFGPGTRLTVL.

The chain couples TRBV5-4 to TRBJ2-2; 12 nucleotides align to TRBD1. The trim removed 3 bases at V and 5 bases at J, leaving 5 bases unmatched. Per germline, CDR1 SGHNT and CDR2 YYREEE (reference sequence). The CDR3 extends over 16 amino acids. As DNA, the CDR3 is TGTGCCAGCAGCTCGGGACAGGGGGCCCGGACCGGGGAGCTGTTTTTT. Protein product: CASSSGQGARTGELFF.

A single count supports this clone. The V call is TRBV29-1, the J call TRBJ2-5; D is unresolved. V was trimmed by 3 bases and J by 2 bases, leaving 7 bases between them. The CDR3 totals 12 residues. Germline values: CDR1 SQVTM, CDR2 ANQGSEA. The CDR3 DNA is TGCAGCGTTGACTGCAGGCAAGAGACCCAGTACTTC. It codes for CSVDCRQETQYF.

V usage is TRBV13 and J usage is TRBJ2-5; 7 bases are a match to TRBD2. The junction had 14 bases not matched to a gene; V was cut back by 2 bases and J by 5 bases. The CDR3 is 17 amino acids. The germline V gene has CDR1 PRHDT and CDR2 FYEKMQ (reference sequence). DNA for the CDR3: TGTGCCAGCAGCTTAAAGGGGACTACAGGCATTGGGGAGACCCAGTACTTC. This sequence encodes CASSLKGTTGIGETQYF.

V gene TRBV30 combines with J gene TRBJ2-7, with D maybe TRBD1 (5 bases). The CDR3 sequence is 13 residues long. CDR1 GTSNPN and CDR2 SVGIG come from the germline V gene (reference sequence). Trimming removed 0 bases from V and 2 bases from J, with 8 bases in between. The CDR3 bases are TGTGCCTGGAGTGTCGGACACCCCTACGAGCAGTACTTC. Amino acid sequence: CAWSVGHPYEQYF.

The J gene is TRBJ2-3, the V gene TRBV4-1; the D gene is possibly TRBD2 (7 bases). There are 15 residues in the CDR3. The V gene's germline CDR1 is MGHRA and CDR2 YSYEKL. The V and J ends lost 6 bases and 2 bases respectively, with 15 bases between them. CDR3 DNA sequence: TGCGCCAGCAGACTGAGGGGGGGGCACACAGATACGCAGTATTTT. It specifies CASRLRGGHTDTQYF.

The rearrangement links TRBV19 to TRBJ1-5, with D perhaps matching TRBD1 (6 bases). The CDR3 runs to 13 residues. V was trimmed by 8 bases and J by 1 base, leaving 9 bases between them. The germline gives CDR1 LNHDA, CDR2 SQIVND (reference sequence). CDR3 sequence: CASDRTSNQPQHF. The CDR3 DNA reads as TGTGCCAGTGACAGGACAAGCAATCAGCCCCAGCATTTT.

The chain links TRBV7-2 to TRBJ1-5; a possible D gene is TRBD1 (6 bases). Deletions cut 2 bases from V and 1 base from J, with 9 bases between. CDR3 size: 15 residues. The germline V gene has CDR1 SGHTA and CDR2 FQGNSA. The CDR3 nucleotides read TGTGCCAGCAGCTTATCCAGGGGCAGCAATCAGCCCCAGCATTTT. Translating it yields CASSLSRGSNQPQHF.

The chain carries TRBV18 and TRBJ2-3; possibly TRBD2 for D (5 bases). From germline, CDR1 is KGHSH and CDR2 LQKENI. Trimming stripped 5 bases from V and 2 bases from J, with 17 bases between. The CDR3 is 16 amino acids. The CDR3 loop is CASSSGRYQNTDTQYF. Written as DNA, the CDR3 is TGTGCCAGCTCAAGCGGCCGCTACCAGAACACAGATACGCAGTATTTT.

This clone occurred once. The V call is TRBV9, the J call TRBJ2-7, with a tentative D call TRBD1 (6 bases). Germline V gene sequence: CDR1 SGDLS, CDR2 YYNGEE. This CDR3 is built from 14 residues. The V gene lost 3 bases and the J gene lost 9 bases, with 19 bases spanning the gap. The CDR3 region has the DNA TGTGCCAGCAGCGCCCTACAGGGACCTACGACGCAGTACTTC. It is translated as CASSALQGPTTQYF.

V usage is TRBV5-1 and J usage is TRBJ2-2; D is unclear. Per the germline V gene, CDR1 is SGHRS and CDR2 is YFSETQ. Trimming shortened V by 0 bases and J by 1 base, and 10 bases separated the two germline ends. CDR3 length: 16 residues. CDR3 in amino acids: CASSLEISQNTGELFF. The CDR3 nucleotides read TGCGCCAGCAGCTTGGAAATTTCCCAGAACACCGGGGAGCTGTTTTTT.

V and J are TRBV18 and TRBJ2-7; 10 bases line up with TRBD1. Trimming removed 6 bases from V and 2 bases from J; junction bases left unmatched: 4. This CDR3 contains 14 residues. Germline V lookup: CDR1 KGHSH, CDR2 LQKENI. This CDR3 reads CASSPGTGAYEQYF. CDR3 sequence (DNA): TGTGCCAGCTCCCCGGGGACAGGGGCCTACGAGCAGTACTTC.

This clone is a singleton in its sample. The rearrangement links TRBV6-6 to TRBJ1-1; D is unclear. The germline V gene encodes CDR1 MNHNY and CDR2 SVGAGI (reference sequence). The CDR3 is 15 residues long. With 8 bases removed from V and 4 bases from J, the gap between germline ends came to 20 bases. The DNA of the CDR3 is TGTGCCAGCCAAAAGCCCCAGGTGGCGGCCACTGAAGCTTTCTTT. It encodes CASQKPQVAATEAFF.

The chain has TRBV5-1 and TRBJ1-4; 7 bases map to TRBD1. CDR3 length equals 16 residues. Germline CDR1 reads SGHRS; CDR2 reads YFSETQ. With 4 bases clipped from V and 3 bases from J, the junction kept 9 bases outside the gene matches. For the CDR3, the DNA is TGCGCCAGCAGCCTAGAACCCAGGGGGTCTAATGAAAAACTGTTTTTT. It translates to CASSLEPRGSNEKLFF.

The chain recombines TRBV11-2 with TRBJ1-6, with a tentative D call TRBD1 (5 bases). Germline V gene sequence: CDR1 SGHAT, CDR2 FQNNGV. There are 15 residues in the CDR3. Trimming removed 2 bases at V and 4 bases at J, with 9 bases between. CDR3 DNA: TGTGCCAGCAGCTTACCGGGACGATATAATTCACCCCTCCACTTT. Its translation: CASSLPGRYNSPLHF.

The rearrangement joins TRBV29-1 to TRBJ1-4, with a possible D match to TRBD1 (5 bases). Trimming cost V 5 bases and J 13 bases, with 17 bases left between them. CDR1 and CDR2 (germline): SQVTM, ANQGSEA. CDR3 length: 12 residues. Here the CDR3 reads CSVQPFQGALFF. The DNA of the CDR3 is TGCAGCGTTCAACCCTTTCAGGGAGCACTGTTTTTT.

The chain recombines TRBV7-9 with TRBJ2-2; D is perhaps TRBD2 (5 bases). CDR1 SEHNR and CDR2 FQNEAQ come from the germline V gene (reference sequence). This CDR3 contains 14 residues. V gave up 4 bases and J gave up 5 bases, with 11 bases separating them. The CDR3 DNA follows: TGTGCCAGCAGCTCCCCGGGGTTAACCGGGGAGCTGTTTTTT. Translating it yields CASSSPGLTGELFF.

The chain has TRBV5-1 and TRBJ1-1; 7 bases line up with TRBD1. The CDR3 is made up of 15 amino acids. Looked up from germline, CDR1 is SGHRS and CDR2 is YFSETQ. The V segment lost 4 bases and the J segment 1 base; nucleotides outside the gene matches: 7. CDR3 in amino acids: CASSPWTGTNTEAFF. The CDR3, as DNA: TGCGCCAGCAGCCCATGGACAGGTACGAACACTGAAGCTTTCTTT.